This is a list of T cell receptor beta chains from one sample in a study of response to subunit inactivated influenza vaccine. TCRdb re-called the RT-PCR reads through MiXCR, storing one row per CDR3 protein. Altogether roughly 760,000 distinct CDR3 sequences are present, about 20% being singletons, with the ten largest covering roughly 10%. This material consisted of PBMCs from blood, taken 4 to 6 days after vaccination. These receptors were collected from a middle-aged man who received an inactivated influenza vaccine. CDR3s include the opening cysteine and the closing phenylalanine or tryptophan. Each record gives: D gene, J gene, V gene, clone size, CDR3 protein, CDR3 DNA. D genes are given only for firm matches. Not all rows give a size; the values are once, few, many and, for expanded clones, a class.

D gene: -; J gene: TRBJ2-5; V gene: TRBV7-9; clone size: -; CDR3 protein: CASSLTPGGETQYF; CDR3 DNA: TGTGCCAGCAGCTTAACCCCTGGGGGAGAGACCCAGTACTTC
D gene: -; J gene: TRBJ2-7; V gene: TRBV20-1; clone size: few; CDR3 protein: CSHGTKSYEQYF; CDR3 DNA: TGCAGTCACGGGACAAAGTCCTACGAGCAGTACTTC
D gene: -; J gene: TRBJ2-5; V gene: TRBV6-2/TRBV6-3; clone size: -; CDR3 protein: CASRDDGKQETQYF; CDR3 DNA: TGTGCCAGCAGGGATGACGGGAAACAAGAGACCCAGTACTTC
D gene: -; J gene: TRBJ2-5; V gene: TRBV27; clone size: -; CDR3 protein: CASSMRQTQETQYF; CDR3 DNA: TGTGCCAGCAGTATGCGCCAGACACAAGAGACCCAGTACTTC
D gene: -; J gene: TRBJ1-2; V gene: TRBV5-1; clone size: many; CDR3 protein: CASSLWTADRDGYTF; CDR3 DNA: TGCGCCAGCAGTTTGTGGACCGCTGATAGGGATGGCTACACCTTC
D gene: -; J gene: TRBJ2-1; V gene: TRBV7-9; clone size: -; CDR3 protein: CAVPLGTVYNEQFF; CDR3 DNA: TGTGCCGTCCCCCTGGGGACTGTGTACAATGAGCAGTTCTTC
D gene: -; J gene: TRBJ2-7; V gene: TRBV21-1; clone size: few; CDR3 protein: CASSKYDRRISYEQYF; CDR3 DNA: TGTGCCAGCAGCAAGTATGATAGACGGATTTCCTACGAGCAGTACTTC
D gene: TRBD2; J gene: TRBJ2-1; V gene: TRBV5-1; clone size: few; CDR3 protein: CASSPLTSGSSNEQFF; CDR3 DNA: TGCGCCAGCAGCCCATTGACTAGCGGGAGTTCAAATGAGCAGTTCTTC
D gene: TRBD2; J gene: TRBJ2-3; V gene: TRBV7-8; clone size: -; CDR3 protein: CASKGLAGESSTQYF; CDR3 DNA: TGTGCCAGTAAGGGACTAGCGGGAGAAAGTAGTACGCAGTATTTT
D gene: -; J gene: TRBJ2-5; V gene: TRBV28; clone size: -; CDR3 protein: CASSLRGSGQETQYF; CDR3 DNA: TGTGCCAGCAGTTTAAGGGGGAGCGGGCAAGAGACCCAGTACTTC
D gene: -; J gene: TRBJ1-5; V gene: TRBV7-8; clone size: few; CDR3 protein: CASSLGHGANQPQHF; CDR3 DNA: TGTGCCAGCAGCTTAGGGCACGGGGCCAATCAGCCCCAGCATTTT
D gene: -; J gene: TRBJ2-1; V gene: TRBV11-2; clone size: few; CDR3 protein: CASSPNRVTDNEQFF; CDR3 DNA: TGTGCCAGCAGCCCCAACAGGGTAACGGACAATGAGCAGTTCTTC
D gene: -; J gene: TRBJ1-1; V gene: TRBV20-1; clone size: -; CDR3 protein: CCARDSGLGNTEAFF; CDR3 DNA: TGCTGTGCTAGAGATTCCGGGCTAGGGAACACTGAAGCTTTCTTT
D gene: TRBD2; J gene: TRBJ2-5; V gene: TRBV20-1; clone size: -; CDR3 protein: CSVTTSGETQYF; CDR3 DNA: TGCAGTGTTACGACTAGCGGGGAGACCCAGTACTTC
D gene: -; J gene: TRBJ2-5; V gene: TRBV28; clone size: few; CDR3 protein: CASSLSRLLGSWETQYF; CDR3 DNA: TGTGCCAGCAGTTTATCACGACTTCTTGGGAGCTGGGAGACCCAGTACTTC
D gene: TRBD2; J gene: TRBJ2-7; V gene: TRBV5-1; clone size: -; CDR3 protein: CASSLLGGGTYEQYF; CDR3 DNA: TGCGCCAGCAGCTTGCTCGGCGGGGGAACCTACGAGCAGTACTTC
D gene: -; J gene: TRBJ2-1; V gene: TRBV7-3; clone size: few; CDR3 protein: CASSLVRPSSYNEQFF; CDR3 DNA: TGTGCCAGCAGCTTAGTGCGACCGAGCTCCTACAATGAGCAGTTCTTC